The rows below give T cell receptor beta chains drawn from one sample of a study of T-cell memory formation after mild COVID-19. TCRdb processed the 5' RACE reads anew with MiXCR; each CDR3 protein has one entry. The sample contains 470,000 or so distinct CDR3 sequences, 15% to 20% of which appear only once. Sequences were obtained from PBMCs or a T cell subset sorted from them (not recorded which). These receptors came from an adult woman who had mild COVID-19 (a few samples of this study predate the infection). Cell type and time point are not known. Both conserved end residues are part of each CDR3. The D gene is left open where the match is weak. The size field is filled for only some rows; it gives once, few, many or a size class.

d_gene,j_gene,v_gene,abundance,CDR3aa,CDR3nt
NA,TRBJ2-7,TRBV28,few,CASSLGGQPYEQYF,TGTGCCAGCAGTCTGGGGGGACAGCCCTACGAGCAGTACTTC
TRBD2,TRBJ2-7,TRBV9,few,CASSVDVGGRNEQYF,TGTGCCAGCAGCGTAGATGTGGGGGGGAGGAACGAGCAGTACTTC
TRBD2,TRBJ2-1,TRBV15,few,CATSTSGPYNEQFF,TGTGCCACTAGCACTAGCGGGCCCTACAATGAGCAGTTCTTC
NA,TRBJ1-1,TRBV18,few,CASSETGISGEAFF,TGTGCCAGCTCGGAAACAGGGATCTCTGGGGAAGCTTTCTTT
TRBD2,TRBJ2-1,TRBV30,NA,CAWSAASGRGTYNEQFF,TGTGCCTGGAGTGCGGCTAGCGGGAGAGGAACCTACAATGAGCAGTTCTTC
NA,TRBJ2-4,TRBV5-6,NA,CASSSVLVSKNIQYF,TGTGCCAGCAGCTCAGTCTTGGTTTCCAAAAACATTCAGTACTTC
TRBD1,TRBJ1-1,TRBV6-6,NA,CASSLQGVRLTEAFF,TGTGCCAGCAGTCTACAGGGGGTTCGCCTCACTGAAGCTTTCTTT
TRBD2,TRBJ2-1,TRBV6-5,NA,CASRGRRERHNEQFF,TGTGCCAGCAGGGGCCGGCGGGAGCGACACAATGAGCAGTTCTTC
NA,TRBJ1-2,TRBV7-3,NA,CASSPGAGAGYTF,TGTGCCAGCAGCCCAGGGGCAGGGGCCGGCTACACCTTC
NA,TRBJ2-3,TRBV5-5,NA,CASSSGHNTDTQYF,TGTGCCAGCAGCTCGGGACACAACACAGATACGCAGTATTTT
TRBD2,TRBJ2-1,TRBV5-3,few,CARSPYPGGSPYNEQFF,TGTGCCAGAAGCCCCTACCCCGGCGGGAGTCCCTACAATGAGCAGTTCTTC
NA,TRBJ2-7,TRBV2,many,CASSQDATYEQYF,TGTGCCAGCAGCCAGGACGCAACCTACGAGCAGTACTTC
NA,TRBJ2-3,TRBV4-1,NA,CASSQEHTDTQYF,TGCGCCAGCAGCCAAGAGCACACAGATACGCAGTATTTT
NA,TRBJ2-3,TRBV13,NA,CASSPRDLRGDTQYF,TGTGCCAGCAGCCCCCGGGACTTGCGGGGAGATACGCAGTATTTT
NA,TRBJ1-1,TRBV5-1,few,CASSPTWNTEAFF,TGCGCCAGCAGCCCCACTTGGAACACTGAAGCTTTCTTT
TRBD2,TRBJ2-1,TRBV6-2/TRBV6-3,NA,CASRFGLAGGPYNEQFF,TGTGCCAGCAGATTTGGACTAGCGGGAGGGCCCTACAATGAGCAGTTCTTC
NA,TRBJ1-1,TRBV25-1,many,CASSLEGTSGTEAFF,TGTGCCAGCAGTCTAGAAGGGACGAGTGGGACTGAAGCTTTCTTT
NA,TRBJ2-7,TRBV29-1,few,CSVAVGGNEQYF,TGCAGCGTTGCCGTGGGAGGTAACGAGCAGTACTTC
TRBD2,TRBJ2-5,TRBV20-1,NA,CSASGTSGRPTQETQYF,TGCAGTGCTTCCGGGACTAGCGGGAGGCCTACACAAGAGACCCAGTACTTC
TRBD2,TRBJ2-1,TRBV7-6,few,CASSTRLAGSSYNEQFF,TGTGCCAGCAGCACTCGACTAGCGGGGAGCTCCTACAATGAGCAGTTCTTC
TRBD1,TRBJ1-6,TRBV5-1,many,CASSRDRSRSNSPLHF,TGCGCCAGCAGCCGGGACAGGTCAAGAAGTAATTCACCCCTCCACTTT
NA,TRBJ2-1,TRBV7-8,few,CASSHKTPDMFKFF,TGTGCCAGCAGCCATAAGACCCCCGACATGTTTAAGTTCTTC
NA,TRBJ1-1,TRBV4-1,few,CASSLSPVVRTEAFF,TGCGCCAGCAGCTTGTCCCCCGTAGTCCGGACTGAAGCTTTCTTT
NA,TRBJ2-1,TRBV12-5,NA,CASGLGVNAGLEQFF,TGTGCTAGTGGTTTGGGGGTGAATGCGGGGCTTGAGCAGTTCTTC
NA,TRBJ1-6,TRBV5-4,few,CASSPKREPSVNSPLHF,TGTGCCAGCAGCCCTAAGAGAGAGCCATCCGTTAATTCACCCCTCCACTTT
NA,TRBJ2-2,TRBV10-3,NA,CAIRGDANTGELFF,TGTGCCATCAGGGGGGACGCGAACACCGGGGAGCTGTTTTTT
TRBD1,TRBJ2-7,TRBV5-1,NA,CASSDGQVYEQYF,TGCGCCAGCAGCGACGGACAGGTGTACGAGCAGTACTTC
TRBD2,TRBJ2-3,TRBV4-2,NA,CASSQVAGDGTDTQYF,TGTGCCAGCAGCCAAGTAGCGGGAGATGGGACAGATACGCAGTATTTT
NA,TRBJ2-3,TRBV6-1,few,CASIVRGVTDTQYF,TGTGCCAGCATTGTGCGGGGAGTCACAGATACGCAGTATTTT
TRBD1,TRBJ2-7,TRBV4-2,NA,CASSQDYRGHSSYEQYF,TGTGCCAGCAGCCAAGATTACAGGGGGCACAGCTCCTACGAGCAGTACTTC
TRBD1,TRBJ1-2,TRBV27,NA,CASSSDRGPRYGYTF,TGTGCCAGCAGTTCAGACAGGGGCCCGAGGTATGGCTACACCTTC
NA,TRBJ2-6,TRBV5-1,NA,CASSFEGYSGANVLTF,TGCGCCAGCAGCTTTGAGGGGTACTCTGGGGCCAACGTCCTGACTTTC
TRBD2,TRBJ2-3,TRBV4-1,NA,CASSPQLVTGGGETQYF,TGCGCCAGCAGCCCTCAATTAGTAACCGGGGGGGGAGAAACGCAGTATTTT
NA,TRBJ2-3,TRBV30,few,CAWSPPGQGTDTQYF,TGTGCCTGGAGTCCACCGGGGCAGGGCACAGATACGCAGTATTTT
TRBD1,TRBJ1-1,TRBV12-3/TRBV12-4,few,CASTWTGGITEAFF,TGTGCCAGCACCTGGACAGGGGGTATAACTGAAGCTTTCTTT
NA,TRBJ2-7,TRBV7-3,NA,CASSFDQGYEQYF,TGTGCCAGCAGCTTCGACCAAGGGTACGAGCAGTACTTC
NA,TRBJ2-5,TRBV5-1,few,CASSFTGDFQETQYF,TGCGCCAGCAGCTTCACGGGGGACTTCCAAGAGACCCAGTACTTC
NA,TRBJ2-3,TRBV7-2,many,CASSAGGTGTDTQYF,TGTGCCAGCAGCGCAGGCGGGACAGGCACAGATACGCAGTATTTT
NA,TRBJ2-2,TRBV5-1,NA,CASSKDGTGELFF,TGCGCCAGCAGTAAAGACGGCACCGGGGAGCTGTTTTTT
TRBD1,TRBJ2-7,TRBV19,many,CASMGTGTNYEQYF,TGTGCCAGTATGGGGACAGGGACGAACTACGAGCAGTACTTC
NA,TRBJ2-1,TRBV5-4,few,CASSSEQYEQFF,TGTGCCAGCAGCTCCGAGCAGTATGAGCAGTTCTTC
TRBD2,TRBJ2-1,TRBV5-1,few,CASSLTSGTTYNEQFF,TGCGCCAGCAGCTTGACTAGCGGCACTACCTACAATGAGCAGTTCTTC
NA,TRBJ2-3,TRBV18,few,CASSPTSDTQYF,TGTGCCAGCTCACCAACCTCAGATACGCAGTATTTT
NA,TRBJ1-5,TRBV10-3,NA,CAISEFEGSQPQHF,TGTGCCATCAGTGAGTTTGAGGGTTCCCAGCCCCAGCATTTT
TRBD1,TRBJ2-1,TRBV6-2/TRBV6-3,NA,CASSPQRIYRGRQGNDEQFF,TGTGCCAGCAGTCCCCAGAGAATTTACAGGGGGCGCCAGGGTAACGATGAGCAGTTCTTC
TRBD2,TRBJ2-1,TRBV5-4,few,CASSFPGGPGEQFF,TGTGCCAGCAGCTTTCCGGGGGGGCCAGGTGAGCAGTTCTTC
NA,TRBJ1-2,TRBV24-1,many,CATSDRAVRKGYTF,TGTGCCACCAGTGATCGGGCCGTGAGAAAGGGCTACACCTTC
NA,TRBJ2-5,TRBV4-1,few,CASSPDPGPGETQYF,TGCGCCAGCAGCCCGGACCCGGGCCCGGGGGAGACCCAGTACTTC
NA,TRBJ1-2,TRBV28,few,CASSLNNYGYTF,TGTGCCAGCAGTTTAAATAACTATGGCTACACCTTC
NA,TRBJ1-5,TRBV10-3,NA,CAISESAGIGQPQHF,TGTGCCATCAGTGAGTCGGCGGGGATAGGTCAGCCCCAGCATTTT
TRBD2,TRBJ2-3,TRBV29-1,NA,CSAAAGGATDTQYF,TGCAGCGCCGCAGCGGGAGGAGCCACAGATACGCAGTATTTT
NA,TRBJ2-7,TRBV13,few,CASSLTDGPGGEQYF,TGTGCCAGCAGCTTAACGGACGGTCCCGGGGGCGAGCAGTACTTC
NA,TRBJ1-1,TRBV4-1,NA,CASSQDTMMNTEAFF,TGCGCCAGCAGCCAAGATACTATGATGAACACTGAAGCTTTCTTT
NA,TRBJ1-6,TRBV6-4,NA,CASSDDGNSPLHF,TGTGCCAGCAGTGACGACGGGAATTCACCCCTCCACTTT
NA,TRBJ1-3,TRBV7-6,NA,CASSPRRTAGNTIYF,TGTGCCAGCAGCCCTAGAAGGACAGCTGGAAACACCATATATTTT